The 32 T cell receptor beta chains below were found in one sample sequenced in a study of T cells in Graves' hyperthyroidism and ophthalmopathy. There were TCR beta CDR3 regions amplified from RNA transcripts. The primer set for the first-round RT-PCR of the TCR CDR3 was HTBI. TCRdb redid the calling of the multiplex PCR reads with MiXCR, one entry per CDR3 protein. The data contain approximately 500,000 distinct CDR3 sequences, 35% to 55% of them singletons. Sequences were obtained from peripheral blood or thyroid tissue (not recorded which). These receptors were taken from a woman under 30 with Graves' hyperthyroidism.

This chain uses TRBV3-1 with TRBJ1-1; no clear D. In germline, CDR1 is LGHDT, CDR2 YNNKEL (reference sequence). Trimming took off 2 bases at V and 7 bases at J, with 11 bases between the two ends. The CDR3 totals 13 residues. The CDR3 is CASSQFRRVEAFF. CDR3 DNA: TGTGCCAGCAGCCAATTCCGGAGGGTTGAAGCTTTCTTT.

The CDR3 bases are TGTGCCAGCAGTTTTCTACCAGACCGCGGGGCGCCCCAGTACTTC. It yields the protein CASSFLPDRGAPQYF. The chain uses TRBV12-3 or TRBV12-4 and TRBJ2-5; D is possibly TRBD2 (6 bases). The CDR3 length is 15 residues. Trimming took 3 bases from V and 9 from J, leaving 20 bases between them.

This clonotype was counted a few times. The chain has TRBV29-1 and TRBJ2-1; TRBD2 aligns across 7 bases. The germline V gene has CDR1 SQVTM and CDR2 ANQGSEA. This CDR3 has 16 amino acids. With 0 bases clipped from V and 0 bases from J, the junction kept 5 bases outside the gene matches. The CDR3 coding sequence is TGCAGCGTTGAAGATCCAGCGGGGAGCTCCTACAATGAGCAGTTCTTC. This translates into CSVEDPAGSSYNEQFF.

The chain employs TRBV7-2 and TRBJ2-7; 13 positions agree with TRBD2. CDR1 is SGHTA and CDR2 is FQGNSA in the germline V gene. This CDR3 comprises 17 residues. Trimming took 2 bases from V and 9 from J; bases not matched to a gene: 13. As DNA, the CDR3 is TGTGCCAGCAGCTTACCTGCCGGGACTAGCGGGAATGTAGGGCAGTACTTC. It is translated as CASSLPAGTSGNVGQYF.

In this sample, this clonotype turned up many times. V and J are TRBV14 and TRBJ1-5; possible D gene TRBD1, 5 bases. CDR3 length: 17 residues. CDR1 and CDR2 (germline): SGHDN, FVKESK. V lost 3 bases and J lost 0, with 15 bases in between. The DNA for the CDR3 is TGTGCCAGCAGCCACGCCCCGGGACGCGTTAGCAATCAGCCCCAGCATTTT. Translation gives CASSHAPGRVSNQPQHF.

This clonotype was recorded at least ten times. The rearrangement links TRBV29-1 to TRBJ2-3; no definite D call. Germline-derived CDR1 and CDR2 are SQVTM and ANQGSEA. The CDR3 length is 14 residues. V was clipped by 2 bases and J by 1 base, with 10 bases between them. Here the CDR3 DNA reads TGCAGCGTTGAAACTGATACAGGCACAGATACGCAGTATTTT. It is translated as CSVETDTGTDTQYF.

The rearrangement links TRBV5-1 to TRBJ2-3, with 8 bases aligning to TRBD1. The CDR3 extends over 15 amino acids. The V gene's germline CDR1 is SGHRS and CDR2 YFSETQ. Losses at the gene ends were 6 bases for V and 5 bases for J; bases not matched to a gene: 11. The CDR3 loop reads CASTITGGPLDTQYF. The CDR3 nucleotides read TGCGCCAGCACCATAACAGGGGGTCCACTAGATACGCAGTATTTT.

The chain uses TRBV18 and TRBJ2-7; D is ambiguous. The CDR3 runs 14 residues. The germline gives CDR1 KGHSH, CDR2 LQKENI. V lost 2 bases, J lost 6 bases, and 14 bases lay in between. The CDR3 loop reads CASSPIDRASEQYF. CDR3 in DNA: TGTGCCAGCTCACCAATCGACCGGGCTTCCGAGCAGTACTTC. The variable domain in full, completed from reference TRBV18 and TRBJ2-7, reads NAGVMQNPRHLVRRRGQEARLRCSPMKGHSHVYWYRQLPEEGLKFMVYLQKENIIDESGMPKERFSAEFPKEGPSILRIQQVVRGDSAAYFCASSPIDRASEQYFGPGTRLTVT.

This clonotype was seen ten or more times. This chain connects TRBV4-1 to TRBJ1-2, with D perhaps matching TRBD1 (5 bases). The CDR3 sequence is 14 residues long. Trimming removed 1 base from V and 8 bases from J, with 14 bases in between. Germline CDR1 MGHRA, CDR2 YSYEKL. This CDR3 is CASSQVPDTKGYTF. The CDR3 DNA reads TGCGCCAGCAGCCAAGTTCCGGACACCAAGGGCTACACCTTC.

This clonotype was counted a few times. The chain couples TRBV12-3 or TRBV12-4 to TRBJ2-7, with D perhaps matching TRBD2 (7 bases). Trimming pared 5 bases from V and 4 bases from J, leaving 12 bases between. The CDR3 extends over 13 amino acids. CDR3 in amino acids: CASSTRGGYEQYF. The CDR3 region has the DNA TGTGCCAGCAGTACTAGGGGGGGATACGAGCAGTACTTC.

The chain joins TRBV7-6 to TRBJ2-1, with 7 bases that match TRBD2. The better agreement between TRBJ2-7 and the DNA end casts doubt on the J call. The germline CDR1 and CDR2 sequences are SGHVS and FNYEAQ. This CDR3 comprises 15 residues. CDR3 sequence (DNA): TGTGCCAGCAGCTTACACCTAGCGGACTACAATGAGCAGTACTTC. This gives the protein CASSLHLADYNEQYF.

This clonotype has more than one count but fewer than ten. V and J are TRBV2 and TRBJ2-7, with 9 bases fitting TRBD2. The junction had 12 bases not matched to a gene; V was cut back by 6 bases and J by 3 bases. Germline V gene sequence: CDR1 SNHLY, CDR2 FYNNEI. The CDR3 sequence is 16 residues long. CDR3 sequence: CASSSWGSGSLYEQYF. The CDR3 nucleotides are TGTGCCAGCAGCTCATGGGGTAGCGGGAGTCTCTACGAGCAGTACTTC.

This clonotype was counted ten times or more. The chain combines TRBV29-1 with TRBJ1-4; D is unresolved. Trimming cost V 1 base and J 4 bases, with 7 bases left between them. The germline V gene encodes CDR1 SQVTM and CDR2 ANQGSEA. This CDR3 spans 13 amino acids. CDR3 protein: CSVEVSVNEKLFF. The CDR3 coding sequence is TGCAGCGTTGAAGTTTCCGTTAATGAAAAACTGTTTTTT.

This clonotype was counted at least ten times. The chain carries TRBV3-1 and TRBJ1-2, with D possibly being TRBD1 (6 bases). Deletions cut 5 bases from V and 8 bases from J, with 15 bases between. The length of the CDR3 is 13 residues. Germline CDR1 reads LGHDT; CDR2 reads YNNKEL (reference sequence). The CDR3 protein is CASSTPQGRGYTF. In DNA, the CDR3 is TGTGCCAGCAGCACCCCCCAGGGGCGCGGCTACACCTTC.

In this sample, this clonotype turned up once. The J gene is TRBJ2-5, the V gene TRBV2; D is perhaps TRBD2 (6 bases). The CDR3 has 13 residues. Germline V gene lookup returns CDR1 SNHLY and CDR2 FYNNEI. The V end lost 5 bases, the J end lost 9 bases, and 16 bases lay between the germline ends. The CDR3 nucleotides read TGTGCCAGCAGTAACGAGGTCGGGGAGGCCCAGTACTTC. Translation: CASSNEVGEAQYF.

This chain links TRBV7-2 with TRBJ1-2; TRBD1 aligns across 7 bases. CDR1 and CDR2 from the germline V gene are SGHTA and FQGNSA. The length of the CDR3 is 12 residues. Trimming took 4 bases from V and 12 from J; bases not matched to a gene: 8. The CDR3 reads CASSWGQLGNTF. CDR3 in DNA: TGTGCCAGCAGCTGGGGACAGCTCGGAAACACCTTC.

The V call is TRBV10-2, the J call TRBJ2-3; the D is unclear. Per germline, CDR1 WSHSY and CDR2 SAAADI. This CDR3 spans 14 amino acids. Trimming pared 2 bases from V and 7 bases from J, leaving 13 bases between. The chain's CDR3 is CASSETEKYNTQYF. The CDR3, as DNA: TGCGCCAGCAGTGAGACGGAAAAGTATAATACGCAGTATTTT.

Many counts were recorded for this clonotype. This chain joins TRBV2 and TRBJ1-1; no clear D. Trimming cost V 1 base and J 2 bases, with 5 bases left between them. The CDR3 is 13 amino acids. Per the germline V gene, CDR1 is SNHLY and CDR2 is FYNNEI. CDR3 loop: CASSEGGNTEAFF. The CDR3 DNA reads TGTGCCAGCAGTGAAGGCGGAAACACTGAAGCTTTCTTT. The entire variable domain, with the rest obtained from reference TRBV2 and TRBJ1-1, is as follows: EPEVTQTPSHQVTQMGQEVILRCVPISNHLYFYWYRQILGQKVEFLVSFYNNEISEKSEIFDDQFSVERPDGSNFTLKIRSTKLEDSAMYFCASSEGGNTEAFFGQGTRLTVV.

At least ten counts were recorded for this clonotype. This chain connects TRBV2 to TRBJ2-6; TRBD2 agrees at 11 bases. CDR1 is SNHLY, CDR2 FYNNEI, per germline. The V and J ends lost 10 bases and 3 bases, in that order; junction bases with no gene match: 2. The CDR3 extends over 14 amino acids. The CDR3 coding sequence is TGTGCCATTAGCGGGAGGGTTGGGGCCAACGTCCTGACTTTC. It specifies CAISGRVGANVLTF.

CDR3 nucleotide sequence: TGTGCCAGCAGGGGACAGGGGAAGAATCAGCCCCAGCATTTT. Protein: CASRGQGKNQPQHF. V usage is TRBV2 and J usage is TRBJ1-5, with TRBD1 matching over 10 bases. With 6 bases clipped from V and 4 bases from J, the junction kept 3 bases outside the gene matches. The CDR3 has 14 amino acids. Per germline, CDR1 SNHLY and CDR2 FYNNEI.

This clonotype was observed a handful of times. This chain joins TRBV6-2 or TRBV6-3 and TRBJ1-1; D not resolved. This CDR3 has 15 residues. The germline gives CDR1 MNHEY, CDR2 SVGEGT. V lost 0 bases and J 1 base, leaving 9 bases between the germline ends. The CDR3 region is CASSYSGRPNTEAFF. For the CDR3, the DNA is TGTGCCAGCAGTTACTCGGGCAGGCCGAACACTGAAGCTTTCTTT.

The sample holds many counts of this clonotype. The CDR3 loop is CASSLGALGVQYF. The CDR3 bases are TGTGCCAGCAGTTTAGGGGCCTTGGGCGTTCAGTACTTC. The chain is built from TRBV27 and TRBJ2-7; D might be TRBD1 (5 bases). CDR3 length equals 13 residues. The V and J ends lost 2 bases and 10 bases respectively, with 15 bases between them. Germline V gives CDR1 MNHEY, CDR2 SMNVEV (reference sequence).

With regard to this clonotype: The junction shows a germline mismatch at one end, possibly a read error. The CDR3 region has the DNA TGTGCCAGCAGCCCCGGAGGGTCCTCTGGAAACACCATGTATTTT. Amino acid sequence: CASSPGGSSGNTMYF. This chain joins TRBV14 and TRBJ1-3; D not certain. The CDR3 spans 15 residues. CDR1 and CDR2 from the germline V gene are SGHDN and FVKESK.

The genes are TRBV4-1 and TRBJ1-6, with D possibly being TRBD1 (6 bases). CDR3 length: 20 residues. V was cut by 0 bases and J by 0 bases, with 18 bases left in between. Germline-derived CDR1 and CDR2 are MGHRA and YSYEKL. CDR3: CASSQEGAGAHSSYNSPLHF. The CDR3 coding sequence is TGCGCCAGCAGCCAAGAGGGGGCAGGGGCCCACAGCTCCTATAATTCACCCCTCCACTTT.

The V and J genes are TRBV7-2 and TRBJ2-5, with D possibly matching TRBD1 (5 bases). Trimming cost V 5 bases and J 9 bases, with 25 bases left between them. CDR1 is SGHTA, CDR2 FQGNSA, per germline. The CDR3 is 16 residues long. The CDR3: CASSPRGRVVVQPQYF. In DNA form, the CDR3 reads TGTGCCAGCAGCCCTCGCGGCAGGGTTGTTGTGCAGCCCCAGTACTTC.

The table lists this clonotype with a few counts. This CDR3 is CASSLAGIGQRETQYF. For the CDR3, the DNA is TGTGCCAGCAGCTTAGCAGGCATCGGGCAAAGGGAGACCCAGTACTTC. The V and J genes are TRBV11-2 and TRBJ2-5; D gene uncertain. The germline V gene has CDR1 SGHAT and CDR2 FQNNGV. Trimming stripped 1 base from V and 5 bases from J, with 17 bases between. The CDR3 sequence is 16 residues long.

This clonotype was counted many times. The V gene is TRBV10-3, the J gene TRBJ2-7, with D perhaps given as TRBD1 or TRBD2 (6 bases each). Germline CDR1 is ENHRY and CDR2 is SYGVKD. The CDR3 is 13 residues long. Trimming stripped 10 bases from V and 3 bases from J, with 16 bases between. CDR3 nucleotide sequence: TGTGCCACCAAGGGGGAGGACGACTACGAGCAGTACTTC. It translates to CATKGEDDYEQYF.

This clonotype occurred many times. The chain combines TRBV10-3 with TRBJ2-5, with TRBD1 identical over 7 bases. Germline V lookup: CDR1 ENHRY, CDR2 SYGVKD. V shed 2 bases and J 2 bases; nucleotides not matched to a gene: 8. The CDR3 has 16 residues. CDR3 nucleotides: TGTGCCATCAGTGAGAGCCTGACAGGGAGACAAGAGACCCAGTACTTC. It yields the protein CAISESLTGRQETQYF.

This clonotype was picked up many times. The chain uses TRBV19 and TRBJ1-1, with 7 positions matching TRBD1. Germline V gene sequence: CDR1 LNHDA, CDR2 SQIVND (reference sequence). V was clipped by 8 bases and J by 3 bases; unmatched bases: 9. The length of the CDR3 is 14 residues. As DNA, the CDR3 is TGTGCCAGTCGAACGACAGGGAGGGACACTGAAGCTTTCTTT. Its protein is CASRTTGRDTEAFF.

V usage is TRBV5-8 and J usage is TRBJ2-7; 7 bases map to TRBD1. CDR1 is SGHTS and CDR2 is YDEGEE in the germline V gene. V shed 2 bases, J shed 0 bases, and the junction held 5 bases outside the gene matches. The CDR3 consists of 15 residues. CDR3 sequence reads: CASSFGTAPSYEQYF. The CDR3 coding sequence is TGTGCCAGCAGCTTTGGGACAGCACCCTCCTACGAGCAGTACTTC.

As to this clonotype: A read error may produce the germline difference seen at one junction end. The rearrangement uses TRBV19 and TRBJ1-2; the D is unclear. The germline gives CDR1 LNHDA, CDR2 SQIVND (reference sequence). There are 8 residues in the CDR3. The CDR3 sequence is CASSGEGF. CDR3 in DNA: TGTGCCAGTAGCGGGGAAGGCTTC.

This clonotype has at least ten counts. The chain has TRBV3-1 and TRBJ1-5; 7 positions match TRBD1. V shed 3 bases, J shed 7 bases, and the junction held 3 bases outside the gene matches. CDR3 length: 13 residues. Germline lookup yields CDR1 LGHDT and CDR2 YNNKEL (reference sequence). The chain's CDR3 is CASSQQQGQPQHF. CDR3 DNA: TGTGCCAGCAGCCAGCAACAGGGGCAGCCCCAGCATTTT.